This T cell receptor beta chain was observed in a study of shared clonotypes between healthy human individuals. Germline values: CDR1 GTSNPN, CDR2 SVGIG (reference sequence). V was cut by 4 bases and J by 3 bases, with 13 bases left in between. The CDR3 totals 14 residues. This table comes from immunoSEQ multiplex PCR, and its TCRdb copy is limited to in-frame clones, with some not included. The data show millions of clones, with more than 80% seen just once and about 0.39% held by the top ten. This clone turned up a few times. Specimen: naive CD4+ T cells from PBMCs. This sample's subset: CD45RA+ positively selected. The sequence came from a man younger than 30 in good health. Some clones in this sample may be carry-over from other donors' samples. V is TRBV30 and J is TRBJ1-5, with D possibly being TRBD1 (6 bases). The CDR3 protein is CAWNFGQHNQPQHF. CDR3 nucleotide sequence: TGTGCCTGGAACTTTGGACAGCACAATCAGCCCCAGCATTTT.